This TCR beta chain was profiled in a study of OX40 agonist ivuxolimab in advanced cancers. Study in general: Patient treatment consisted of intravenous ivuxolimab administration every 2 weeks at 0.01 to 10 mg/kg. Melanoma, hepatocellular carcinoma, head and neck or renal cell cancer occurred in dose-escalation patients. Findings and caveats of the study: The mean number of expanded clones was higher in CD8+ T cells than in CD4+. Both blood CD4+ and CD8+ T cells showed clonal growth by week 6 at 0.1 to 3.0 mg/kg.

Profiling relied on immunoSEQ multiplex PCR, and the TCRdb table lists in-frame clones only, not all of them. The sample holds approximately 100,000 clones; roughly 90% are singletons and the top ten take about 0.31%. Concerning this clone itself: What it binds is not known.

Germline CDR1 is SNHLY and CDR2 is FYNNEI. The CDR3 sequence is 15 residues long. Trimming at V came to 6 bases and at J to 4 bases, leaving 6 bases not matched to a gene. The source is an adult with an advanced solid tumor such as melanoma, head and neck, liver or kidney cancer. This sample comprised CD4+ or CD8+ T cells sorted from blood, obtained in a trial of the OX40 agonist ivuxolimab. The chain employs TRBV2 and TRBJ2-5; 12 positions match TRBD2. The CDR3 nucleotides are TGTGCCAGCAGCAAGACTAGCGGGAGACGAGAGACCCAGTACTTC. This sequence encodes CASSKTSGRRETQYF.